A selection of T cell receptor beta chains follows, all from one sample in a study of blood T cell repertoires in COVID-19. Using immunoSEQ multiplex PCR, the repertoire was profiled, and TCRdb retains in-frame clones only, with some absent. The sample consists of about 250,000 clones, about 82% of them appearing once. Sequenced input: peripheral blood. These receptors all stem from a man between 50 and 59 years old with COVID-19, enrolled during active disease. Both conserved end residues are part of each CDR3. D genes are given only for firm matches.

TRBD2,TRBJ2-1,TRBV19,CATGLVGWNEQFF
TRBD1,TRBJ1-6,TRBV18,CASSPGQVNSPLHF
TRBD1,TRBJ1-4,TRBV6-1,CASSEARDRGLEKLFF
NA,TRBJ2-7,TRBV27,CASRGRSTSYEQYF
TRBD1,TRBJ1-5,TRBV28,CASRGPGQGGQPQHF
TRBD2,TRBJ2-3,TRBV4-2,CASSQGTSGGLSTDTQYF
TRBD1,TRBJ1-4,TRBV13,CASSLGTGDEKLFF
TRBD2,TRBJ2-1,TRBV7-9,CASSFKRGSLAGGLNEQFF
TRBD1,TRBJ1-6,TRBV25-1,CASRETGQASPLHF
NA,TRBJ2-3,TRBV4-1,CASSQDSRGTDTQYF
TRBD1,TRBJ1-1,TRBV18,CASSPNTGGGTEAFF
NA,TRBJ1-6,TRBV2,CASTRSGNSPLHF
NA,TRBJ1-1,TRBV19,CASSIASGPGWTEAFF
TRBD1,TRBJ2-1,TRBV27,CASSLLPGQGNEQFF
TRBD1,TRBJ1-4,TRBV10-2,CASRDHRGHEKLFF
TRBD1,TRBJ2-3,TRBV24-1,CATSSGQGTDTQYF
TRBD1,TRBJ1-6,TRBV6-1,CASSGLVQGADSPLHF
TRBD1,TRBJ1-2,TRBV7-8,CASSRQEGAGYGYTF
TRBD2,TRBJ2-5,TRBV5-1,CASSLGSGGGETQYF
TRBD1,TRBJ1-6,TRBV7-9,CASSVGQLVSPLHF
NA,TRBJ2-3,TRBV21-1,CASSNWTSGYNTSTDTQYF
TRBD1,TRBJ2-7,TRBV19,CASRPGQDNYEQYF
TRBD2,TRBJ2-3,TRBV5-1,CASSLSGGAMGDTQYF
NA,TRBJ1-1,TRBV5-1,CASTLEQGKAEAFF